This T cell receptor beta chain was sequenced during a study of beta chain features in type 1 diabetes. Study outcomes and limitations: Highly expressing activated T cells could be over-counted with a cDNA template. Whether HLA type influences TCRB rearrangement remained unresolved here. TCRB CDR3 length was moderately but significantly reduced in all four CD4+ subsets of Type 1 diabetes patients.

In germline, CDR1 is SGHRS, CDR2 YFSETQ. The germline V and J ends were trimmed by 1 base and 1 base, with 6 bases remaining between them. The CDR3 loop spans 13 amino acids. Of the isolated RNA, all was reverse transcribed, and so the sequenced material was expressed TCRB transcripts. Mean yield for stem cell-like memory T cell samples was approximately 980,000 reads. TCRdb keeps only in-frame clones here, not all; method: immunoSEQ multiplex PCR. This table has approximately 52,000 clones, under 75% appearing once. Regarding this clone: Its antigen is currently unknown.

Central memory, naive, regulatory and stem cell-like memory CD4+ cells were sorted by CD45RO/CCR7/CD25/CD127/CD95/CD27. The receptor's source is a woman aged 25-40 years with type 1 diabetes. Sequenced material: stem cell memory CD4+ T cells from blood. The rearrangement links TRBV5-1 to TRBJ2-7; D not certain. CDR3 residues: CASSLFLSYEQYF. The DNA of the CDR3 is TGCGCCAGCAGCTTGTTCCTTTCCTACGAGCAGTACTTC.